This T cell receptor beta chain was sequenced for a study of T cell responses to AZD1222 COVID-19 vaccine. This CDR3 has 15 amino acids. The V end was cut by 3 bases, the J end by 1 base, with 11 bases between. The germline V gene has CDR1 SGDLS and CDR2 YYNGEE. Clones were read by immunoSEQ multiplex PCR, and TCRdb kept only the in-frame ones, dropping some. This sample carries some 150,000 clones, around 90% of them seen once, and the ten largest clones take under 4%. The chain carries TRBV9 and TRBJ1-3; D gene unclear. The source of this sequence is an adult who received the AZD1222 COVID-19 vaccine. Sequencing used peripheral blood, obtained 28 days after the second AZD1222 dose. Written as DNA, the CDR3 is TGTGCCAGCAGCGCAACAGTAGGGTCTGGAAACACCATATATTTT. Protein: CASSATVGSGNTIYF.